This T cell receptor beta chain appears in the sequencing data of a study of blood T cell repertoires in COVID-19. Looking at the study overall: Both acute and convalescent COVID-19 samples were obtained from the United States, Italy and Spain. Nucleic acid was either cDNA or gDNA, and it came from T cells, B-cell-depleted T cells, or PBMCs.

V dropped 2 bases and J dropped 4; count of bases not matched to a gene: 7. The CDR3 spans 17 residues. Germline V gives CDR1 WSHSY, CDR2 SAAADI. How the authors handled the data: Estimated nucleated cell counts came from reference gene primer amplification. Method: immunoSEQ multiplex PCR; TCRdb's copy keeps in-frame clones and lacks some. The DNA gave D and trimming, while V, J and clone size come from that table. The sample includes 370,000 or so clones, about 87% of them seen just once. Participant ages covered about 18 to 89 years across about 25 US areas. The TCR originated in a man aged 25 to 45 who had recovered from COVID-19. The material sequenced was PBMCs or T cells enriched from blood (not recorded which). The chain employs TRBV10-2 and TRBJ2-4; 11 positions agree with TRBD2. This CDR3 reads CASSELAGGTVKNIQYF. CDR3 nucleotides: TGCGCCAGCAGTGAGCTAGCGGGGGGCACGGTAAAAAACATTCAGTACTTC.